This TCR beta chain was recovered during a study of CD8 T cells in ankylosing spondylitis. Notes on the study in general: Earlier literature documents some of the motif variants in reactive arthritis synovial fluid and blood. According to the report, clones linked to the disease were significantly enriched in matched synovial fluid samples taken from ankylosing spondylitis patients.

This clonotype came up a few times. Its target is not known. By quantitative 5'-RACE with molecular barcodes, the TCR beta libraries were made. TCRdb independently ran MiXCR on the 5' RACE reads; one entry per CDR3 protein. Of about 110,000 distinct CDR3 sequences in the sample, approximately 25% are singletons; the top ten hold 9% to 15%. The V end was cut by 8 bases, the J end by 5 bases, with 11 bases between. Germline values: CDR1 KGHDR, CDR2 SFDVKD. The CDR3 contains 13 residues. Source material: synovial fluid, either unsorted or a sorted T cell fraction (not recorded which). The receptor comes from a male donor with ankylosing spondylitis. The V call is TRBV24-1, the J call TRBJ2-2; TRBD1 is a possible D gene (5 bases). The CDR3 region has the DNA TGTGCCACCAAGGATGACAGTACCGGGGAGCTGTTTTTT. It codes for CATKDDSTGELFF.